The rows below give T cell receptor beta chains drawn from one sample of a study of cytomegalovirus exposure and HLA in healthy donors. The assay was immunoSEQ multiplex PCR, and TCRdb's table has in-frame clones only and misses some. The sample's table shows more than 200,000 clones. Sequenced sample: PBMCs. The receptors were sampled from a woman aged 25 to 39 in good health and CMV-seropositive. The CDR3 runs from the conserved cysteine through the conserved F or W. D genes are given only for firm matches.

CDR3: CASSFKSYTDTQYF
DNA: TGTGCCAGCAGCTTTAAGTCCTACACAGATACGCAGTATTTT
D: .
V: TRBV5-6
J: TRBJ2-3

CDR3: CATPDWGGRTDTQYF
DNA: TGTGCCACGCCGGACTGGGGGGGACGCACAGATACGCAGTATTTT
D: TRBD2
V: TRBV7-9
J: TRBJ2-3

CDR3: CASSLVSLAGGLQETQYF
DNA: TGCGCCAGCAGCTTGGTTTCTCTAGCGGGAGGGCTGCAAGAGACCCAGTACTTC
D: TRBD2
V: TRBV5-1
J: TRBJ2-5

CDR3: CASSDREWNQPQHF
DNA: TGTGCCAGCAGCGACAGGGAATGGAATCAGCCCCAGCATTTT
D: TRBD1
V: TRBV6-6
J: TRBJ1-5

CDR3: CAWSAGTGGTDTQYF
DNA: TGTGCCTGGAGCGCCGGGACAGGGGGCACAGATACGCAGTATTTT
D: TRBD1
V: TRBV30
J: TRBJ2-3

CDR3: CASSSKGTSGSYEQYF
DNA: TGTGCCAGCAGTTCTAAAGGGACTAGCGGATCCTACGAGCAGTACTTC
D: TRBD2
V: TRBV27
J: TRBJ2-7

CDR3: CASSFNRDYGYTF
DNA: TGTGCCAGCAGTTTTAACAGGGACTATGGCTACACCTTC
D: .
V: TRBV27
J: TRBJ1-2

CDR3: CASSFLAGGANEQFF
DNA: TGTGCCAGCAGTTTTCTAGCGGGGGGTGCCAATGAGCAGTTCTTC
D: TRBD2
V: TRBV2
J: TRBJ2-1

CDR3: CAWQTGSSYNEQFF
DNA: TGTGCCTGGCAGACAGGGAGCTCCTACAATGAGCAGTTCTTC
D: TRBD1
V: TRBV30
J: TRBJ2-1

CDR3: CASSPDRGWGGSPLHF
DNA: TGTGCCAGCAGCCCGGACAGGGGTTGGGGTGGTTCACCCCTCCACTTT
D: TRBD1
V: TRBV5-6
J: TRBJ1-6

CDR3: CASSQDEGVPSYEQYF
DNA: TGCGCCAGCAGCCAAGATGAGGGGGTTCCTTCCTACGAGCAGTACTTC
D: .
V: TRBV4-3
J: TRBJ2-7

CDR3: CASTTWGGQNGYTF
DNA: TGTGCCAGCACTACGTGGGGGGGGCAGAATGGCTACACCTTC
D: .
V: TRBV2
J: TRBJ1-2

CDR3: CASSGEGTGGGYGYTF
DNA: TGTGCCAGCAGCGGAGAGGGCACGGGCGGGGGATATGGCTACACCTTC
D: .
V: TRBV9
J: TRBJ1-2

CDR3: CSAAQGRDGYTF
DNA: TGCAGCGCCGCACAGGGGCGGGATGGCTACACCTTC
D: TRBD1
V: TRBV29-1
J: TRBJ1-2

CDR3: CASSLATGGEAFF
DNA: TGTGCCAGCAGCTTAGCAACAGGGGGAGAAGCTTTCTTT
D: TRBD1
V: TRBV7-2
J: TRBJ1-1

CDR3: CASSLGRTGANYGYTF
DNA: TGCGCCAGCAGCTTGGGAAGGACAGGGGCTAACTATGGCTACACCTTC
D: TRBD1
V: TRBV5-1
J: TRBJ1-2

CDR3: CASSEAGTGGSYEQYF
DNA: TGTGCCAGCAGTGAAGCTGGGACAGGGGGCTCCTACGAGCAGTACTTC
D: TRBD1
V: TRBV6-1
J: TRBJ2-7

CDR3: CASSADRDRYEQYF
DNA: TGTGCCAGCAGCGCCGACAGGGATCGCTACGAGCAGTACTTC
D: TRBD1
V: TRBV6-1
J: TRBJ2-7

CDR3: CASGVPGMNTEAFF
DNA: TGTGCCAGCGGGGTCCCGGGGATGAACACTGAAGCTTTCTTT
D: .
V: TRBV2
J: TRBJ1-1

CDR3: CASSVDPLTEAFF
DNA: TGTGCCAGCAGCGTAGACCCCCTAACTGAAGCTTTCTTT
D: .
V: TRBV9
J: TRBJ1-1

CDR3: CASSPDRETQYF
DNA: TGTGCCAGCAGCCCGGACAGAGAGACCCAGTACTTC
D: .
V: TRBV7-2
J: TRBJ2-5

CDR3: CAISESRQGGNSPLHF
DNA: TGTGCCATCAGTGAGTCCCGACAGGGTGGTAATTCACCCCTCCACTTT
D: TRBD1
V: TRBV10-3
J: TRBJ1-6